These 3 T cell receptor beta chains originate from one sample sequenced in a study of Ad26.COV2.S vaccination and SARS-CoV-2 variants. Using immunoSEQ multiplex PCR, the repertoire was profiled, and TCRdb retains in-frame clones only, with some absent. This table has about 350,000 clones, around nine tenths appearing once. The treatment was: roughly 19 received Ad26.COV2.S at low or high dose, single or two shots; 5 received placebo; per-sample allocation not given. Repertoires come from day 63 after the first vaccine or placebo injection. Here the sequenced sample was peripheral blood, taken in a trial of Ad26.COV2.S vaccine versus placebo. These receptors originate from a person aged 18-60 years who received the Ad26.COV2.S COVID-19 vaccine or a placebo.

This chain connects TRBV15 to TRBJ1-5, with 8 positions matching TRBD1. V was clipped by 3 bases and J by 6 bases; unmatched bases: 7. Germline-derived CDR1 and CDR2 are LNHNV and YYDKDF (reference sequence). The CDR3 is made up of 15 amino acids. This chain's CDR3 is CATSRDRASFQPQHF. The CDR3 DNA reads as TGTGCCACCAGCAGGGACAGGGCCAGTTTTCAGCCCCAGCATTTT.

The CDR3 here is CASAGGPYEQYF. CDR3 DNA: TGTGCCAGCGCCGGGGGACCCTACGAGCAGTACTTC. This chain connects TRBV27 to TRBJ2-7; D might be TRBD2 (6 bases). V dropped 8 bases and J dropped 2 bases, with 10 bases sitting between them. Germline V gene lookup returns CDR1 MNHEY and CDR2 SMNVEV (reference sequence). The CDR3 is made up of 12 amino acids.

This rearrangement joins TRBV19 to TRBJ1-1, with no clear D. The CDR3 is 14 amino acids. The germline gives CDR1 LNHDA, CDR2 SQIVND (reference sequence). Trimming took off 4 bases at V and 2 bases at J, with 11 bases between the two ends. The CDR3 here is CASSKRPGNTEAFF. DNA for the CDR3: TGTGCCAGTAGTAAGAGACCGGGAAACACTGAAGCTTTCTTT.